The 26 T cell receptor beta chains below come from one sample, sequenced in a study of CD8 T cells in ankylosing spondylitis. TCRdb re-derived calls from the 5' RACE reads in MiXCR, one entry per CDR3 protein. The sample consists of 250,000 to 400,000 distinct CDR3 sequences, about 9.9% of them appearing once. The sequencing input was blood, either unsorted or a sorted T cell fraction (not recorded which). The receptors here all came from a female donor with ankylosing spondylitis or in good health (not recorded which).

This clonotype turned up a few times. CDR3 residues: CASSYRRGLYYEQYF. CDR3 in DNA: TGTGCCAGCAGTTACCGGAGGGGGCTCTACTACGAGCAGTACTTC. The rearrangement joins TRBV6-2 or TRBV6-3 to TRBJ2-7; D is possibly TRBD1 (7 bases). The CDR3 has 15 residues. Germline-derived CDR1 and CDR2 are MNHEY and SVGEGT. V shed 2 bases and J shed 3 bases, with 14 bases lying between them.

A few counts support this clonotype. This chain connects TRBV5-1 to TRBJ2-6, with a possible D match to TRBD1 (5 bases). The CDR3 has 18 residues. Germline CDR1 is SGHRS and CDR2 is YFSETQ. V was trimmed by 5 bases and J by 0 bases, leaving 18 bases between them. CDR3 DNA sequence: TGCGCCAGCAGACCTCGGACACGTCATAGCTCTGGGGCCAACGTCCTGACTTTC. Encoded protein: CASRPRTRHSSGANVLTF.

This CDR3 reads CASSKGAGEGQETQYF. The CDR3 DNA reads as TGTGCCAGCAGCAAAGGAGCGGGCGAGGGCCAAGAGACCCAGTACTTC. The rearrangement uses TRBV21-1 and TRBJ2-5; the table calls TRBD2, which could not be checked here. TRBV21-1 is classified as a pseudogene. This CDR3 is 16 amino acids long.

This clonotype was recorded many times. CDR3 coding DNA: TGCGCCAGCGGACAGCCGCAAGAGACCCAGTACTTC. Its translation is CASGQPQETQYF. This chain joins TRBV5-1 and TRBJ2-5; D might be TRBD1 (6 bases). The CDR3 is 12 residues long. Germline lookup yields CDR1 SGHRS and CDR2 YFSETQ. Trimming took off 7 bases at V and 2 bases at J, with 9 bases between the two ends.

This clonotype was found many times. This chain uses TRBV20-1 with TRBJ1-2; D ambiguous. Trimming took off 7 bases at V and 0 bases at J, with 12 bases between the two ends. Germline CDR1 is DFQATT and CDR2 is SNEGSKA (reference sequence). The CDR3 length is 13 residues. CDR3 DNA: TGCAGTGGTCTCAGTCAGACTAACTATGGCTACACCTTC. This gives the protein CSGLSQTNYGYTF.

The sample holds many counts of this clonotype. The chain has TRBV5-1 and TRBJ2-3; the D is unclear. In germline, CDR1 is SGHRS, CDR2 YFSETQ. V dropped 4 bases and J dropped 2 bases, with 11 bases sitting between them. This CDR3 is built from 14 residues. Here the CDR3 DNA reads TGCGCCAGCAGCGAGGTCGGAAACACAGATACGCAGTATTTT. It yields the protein CASSEVGNTDTQYF.

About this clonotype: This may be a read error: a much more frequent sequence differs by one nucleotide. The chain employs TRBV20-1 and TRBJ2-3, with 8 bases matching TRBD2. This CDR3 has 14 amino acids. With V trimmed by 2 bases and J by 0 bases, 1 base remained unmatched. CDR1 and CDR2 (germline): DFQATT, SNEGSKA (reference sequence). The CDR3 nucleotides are TGCAGTGCTAGACCTAGCGGGAGCACAGATACGCAGTATTTT. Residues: CSARPSGSTDTQYF.

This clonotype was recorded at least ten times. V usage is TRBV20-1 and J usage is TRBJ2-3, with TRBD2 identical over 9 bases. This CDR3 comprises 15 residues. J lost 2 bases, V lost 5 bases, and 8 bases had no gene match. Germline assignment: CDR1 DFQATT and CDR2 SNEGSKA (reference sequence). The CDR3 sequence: CSAHVLAGSTDTQYF. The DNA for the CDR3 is TGCAGTGCTCATGTCCTAGCGGGGTCCACAGATACGCAGTATTTT.

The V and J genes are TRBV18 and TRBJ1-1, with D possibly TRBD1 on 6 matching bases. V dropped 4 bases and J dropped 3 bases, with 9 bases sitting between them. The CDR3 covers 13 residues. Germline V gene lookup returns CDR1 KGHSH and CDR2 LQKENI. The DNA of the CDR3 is TGTGCCAGCTCACGGAACAGGGACACTGAAGCTTTCTTT. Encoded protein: CASSRNRDTEAFF.

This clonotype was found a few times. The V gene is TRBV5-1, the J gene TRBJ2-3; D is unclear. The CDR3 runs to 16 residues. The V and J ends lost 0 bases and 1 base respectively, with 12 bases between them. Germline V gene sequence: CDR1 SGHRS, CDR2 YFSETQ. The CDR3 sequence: CASSLASTWGTDTQYF. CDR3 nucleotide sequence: TGCGCCAGCAGCTTGGCGTCGACGTGGGGCACAGATACGCAGTATTTT.

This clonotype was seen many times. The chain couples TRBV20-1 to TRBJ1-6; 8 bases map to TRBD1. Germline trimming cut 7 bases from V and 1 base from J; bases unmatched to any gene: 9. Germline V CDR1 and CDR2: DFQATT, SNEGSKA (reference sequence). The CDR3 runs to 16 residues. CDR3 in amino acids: CSGTGKKSSYNSPLHF. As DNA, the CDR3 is TGCAGTGGGACAGGGAAAAAGAGTTCCTATAATTCACCCCTCCACTTT.

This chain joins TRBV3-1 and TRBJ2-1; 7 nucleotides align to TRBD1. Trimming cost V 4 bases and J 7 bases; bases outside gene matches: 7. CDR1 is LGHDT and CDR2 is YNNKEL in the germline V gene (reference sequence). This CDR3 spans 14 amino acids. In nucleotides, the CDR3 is TGTGCCAGCAGCCCGTATTCGACAGGGAATGAGCAGTTCTTC. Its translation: CASSPYSTGNEQFF.

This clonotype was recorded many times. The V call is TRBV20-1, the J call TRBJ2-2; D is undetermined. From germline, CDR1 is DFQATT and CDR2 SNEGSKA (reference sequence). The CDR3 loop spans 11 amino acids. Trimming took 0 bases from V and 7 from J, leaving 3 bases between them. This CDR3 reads CSARDDGELFF. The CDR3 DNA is TGCAGTGCTAGAGATGACGGGGAGCTGTTTTTT.

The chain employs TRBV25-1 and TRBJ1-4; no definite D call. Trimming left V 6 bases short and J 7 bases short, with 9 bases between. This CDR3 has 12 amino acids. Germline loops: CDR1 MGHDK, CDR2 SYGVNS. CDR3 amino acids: CASSRETEKLFF. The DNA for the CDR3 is TGTGCCAGCAGCAGAGAGACTGAAAAACTGTTTTTT.

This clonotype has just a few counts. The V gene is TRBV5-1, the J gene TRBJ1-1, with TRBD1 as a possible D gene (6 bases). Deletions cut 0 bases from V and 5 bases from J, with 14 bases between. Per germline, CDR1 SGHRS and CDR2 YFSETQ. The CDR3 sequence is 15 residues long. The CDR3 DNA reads TGCGCCAGCAGCTTGGGAGGGGGAAGGGGAACTGAAGCTTTCTTT. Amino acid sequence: CASSLGGGRGTEAFF.

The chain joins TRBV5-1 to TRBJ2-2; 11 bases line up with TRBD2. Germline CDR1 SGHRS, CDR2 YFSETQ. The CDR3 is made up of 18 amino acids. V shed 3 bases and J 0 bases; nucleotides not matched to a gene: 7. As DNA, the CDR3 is TGCGCCAGCAGCTGGGGGACTAGCGGCCCCGCGAACACCGGGGAGCTGTTTTTT. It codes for CASSWGTSGPANTGELFF.

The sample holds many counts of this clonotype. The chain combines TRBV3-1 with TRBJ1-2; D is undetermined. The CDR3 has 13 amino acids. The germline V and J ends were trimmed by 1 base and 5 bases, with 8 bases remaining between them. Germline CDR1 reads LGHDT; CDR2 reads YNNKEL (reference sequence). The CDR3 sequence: CASSQGKVYGYTF. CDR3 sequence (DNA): TGTGCCAGCAGCCAAGGAAAAGTTTATGGCTACACCTTC.

Written as DNA, the CDR3 is TGTGCCAGCAGTGATCTCCGGGGGGGAGAGACCCAGTACTTC. The encoded protein is CASSDLRGGETQYF. The chain carries TRBV2 and TRBJ2-5; 8 bases fit TRBD2. Losses at the gene ends were 3 bases for V and 4 bases for J; bases not matched to a gene: 4. The CDR3 consists of 14 residues. Per germline, CDR1 SNHLY and CDR2 FYNNEI.

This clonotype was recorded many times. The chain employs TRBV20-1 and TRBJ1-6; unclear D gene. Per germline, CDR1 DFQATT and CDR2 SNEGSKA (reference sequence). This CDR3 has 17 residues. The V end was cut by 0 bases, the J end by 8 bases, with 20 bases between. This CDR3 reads CSARDSYLDEFYSPLHF. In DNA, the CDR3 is TGCAGTGCTAGAGACTCCTACCTAGACGAATTCTATTCACCCCTCCACTTT.

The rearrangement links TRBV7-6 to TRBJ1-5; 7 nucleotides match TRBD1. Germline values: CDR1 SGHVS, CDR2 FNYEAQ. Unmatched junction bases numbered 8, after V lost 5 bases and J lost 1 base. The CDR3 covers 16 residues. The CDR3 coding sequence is TGTGCCAGCAGCCCCAGACAGGGTGTAAGCAATCAGCCCCAGCATTTT. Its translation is CASSPRQGVSNQPQHF. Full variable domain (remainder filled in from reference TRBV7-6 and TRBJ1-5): GAGVSQSPRYKVTKRGQDVALRCDPISGHVSLYWYRQALGQGPEFLTYFNYEAQQDKSGLPNDRFSAERPEGSISTLTIQRTEQRDSAMYRCASSPRQGVSNQPQHFGDGTRLSIL.

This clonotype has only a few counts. The CDR3 region is CASSSDYRGVYEQYF. As DNA, the CDR3 is TGTGCCAGCAGTTCTGACTATCGAGGCGTCTACGAGCAGTACTTC. The chain is built from TRBV12-3 or TRBV12-4 and TRBJ2-7; tentative D call: TRBD2 (5 bases). The CDR3 has 15 amino acids. The germline V and J ends were trimmed by 4 bases and 3 bases, with 16 bases remaining between them.

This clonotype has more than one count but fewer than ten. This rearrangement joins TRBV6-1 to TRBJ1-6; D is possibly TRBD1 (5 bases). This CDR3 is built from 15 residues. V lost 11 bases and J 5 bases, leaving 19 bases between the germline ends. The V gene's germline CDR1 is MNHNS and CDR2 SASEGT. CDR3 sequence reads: CACVRARTNNSPLHF. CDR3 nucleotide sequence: TGTGCCTGCGTCAGGGCTCGAACCAATAATTCACCCCTCCACTTT.

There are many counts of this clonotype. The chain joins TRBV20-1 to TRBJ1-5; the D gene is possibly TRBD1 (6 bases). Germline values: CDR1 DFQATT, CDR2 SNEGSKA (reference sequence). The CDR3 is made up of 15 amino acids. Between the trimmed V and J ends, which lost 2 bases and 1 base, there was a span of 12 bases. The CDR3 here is CSARPRGTSNQPQHF. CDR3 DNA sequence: TGCAGTGCTAGACCGAGGGGGACCAGCAATCAGCCCCAGCATTTT.

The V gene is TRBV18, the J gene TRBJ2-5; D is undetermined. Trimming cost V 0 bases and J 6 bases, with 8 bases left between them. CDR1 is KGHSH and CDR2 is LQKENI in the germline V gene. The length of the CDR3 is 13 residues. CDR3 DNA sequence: TGTGCCAGCTCACCACCGAATGGGAAGACCCAGTACTTC. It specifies CASSPPNGKTQYF.

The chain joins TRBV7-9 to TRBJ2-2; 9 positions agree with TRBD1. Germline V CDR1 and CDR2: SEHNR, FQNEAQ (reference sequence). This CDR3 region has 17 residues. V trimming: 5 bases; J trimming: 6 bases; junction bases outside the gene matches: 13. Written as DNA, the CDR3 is TGTGCCAGCAGCCCACAGCCGGGACAGGGACGAGCCGGGGAGCTGTTTTTT. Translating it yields CASSPQPGQGRAGELFF. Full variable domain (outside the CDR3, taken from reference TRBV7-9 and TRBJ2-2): DTGVSQNPRHKITKRGQNVTFRCDPISEHNRLYWYRQTLGQGPEFLTYFQNEAQLEKSRLLSDRFSAERPKGSFSTLEIQRTEQGDSAMYLCASSPQPGQGRAGELFFGEGSRLTVL.

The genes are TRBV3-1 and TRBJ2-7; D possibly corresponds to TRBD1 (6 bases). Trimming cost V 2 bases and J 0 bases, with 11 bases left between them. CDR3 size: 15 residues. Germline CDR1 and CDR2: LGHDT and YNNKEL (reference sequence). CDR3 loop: CASSQNRAASYEQYF. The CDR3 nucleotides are TGTGCCAGCAGCCAAAACAGGGCCGCCTCCTACGAGCAGTACTTC.